Following are 5 T cell receptor beta chains from one sample sequenced in a study of blood T cell repertoires in COVID-19 (dated by TCRdb to about 2020). Library prep was done by the immunoSEQ multiplex PCR assay. The source is immuneACCESS, and TCRdb retained only in-frame sequences with V and J called. Part of the clones is not carried over; for the studies checked, unresolved V genes explain less than half of this, and the remainder is unexplained. In this sample the table shows fewer than 100,000 clones, around 80% of which occur a single time. The top ten constitute about 22% of the sample. Sequenced input: peripheral blood. These TCRs come from a woman between 45 and 65 years old with acute or convalescent COVID-19.

To note about this clone: Relative to the germline gene, one junction end is altered; a read error may explain this. This sequence joins TRBV5-8 and TRBJ2-7, with 14 bases lining up with TRBD2. Germline loops: CDR1 SGHTS, CDR2 YDEGEE. The CDR3 has 12 amino acids. CDR3: CASRHRLAGGPF. CDR3 nucleotide sequence: TGTGCCAGCAGACATCGACTAGCGGGAGGGCCTTTC.

V gene TRBV19 combines with J gene TRBJ2-7; D gene unclear. Germline V gene lookup returns CDR1 LNHDA and CDR2 SQIVND (reference sequence). The CDR3 extends over 15 amino acids. V lost 4 bases to trimming and J lost 3 bases, with 16 bases between them. The CDR3 nucleotides are TGTGCCAGTAGTAAGGAACCACGACACCACTACGAGCAGTACTTC. This codes for CASSKEPRHHYEQYF.

This rearrangement joins TRBV6-5 to TRBJ2-1; D is possibly TRBD1 (7 bases). The germline V gene encodes CDR1 MNHEY and CDR2 SVGAGI. The CDR3 is 13 amino acids. V was trimmed by 6 bases and J by 9 bases, leaving 15 bases between them. The DNA of the CDR3 is TGTGCCAGCAGGAGCGGAGGGGGCTTTGAGCAGTTCTTC. This encodes CASRSGGGFEQFF.

This chain connects TRBV5-1 to TRBJ1-4, with D possibly being TRBD1 (6 bases). Germline V lookup: CDR1 SGHRS, CDR2 YFSETQ. This CDR3 has 15 residues. V was clipped by 0 bases and J by 5 bases, with 11 bases between them. The CDR3 protein is CASSLVGQGNEKLFF. In DNA, the CDR3 is TGCGCCAGCAGCTTGGTTGGTCAGGGGAATGAAAAACTGTTTTTT.

Here the CDR3 DNA reads TGTGCCGGCGACAGACTGAACACTGAAGCTTTCTTT. Amino acid sequence: CAGDRLNTEAFF. The gene calls are TRBV7-9 and TRBJ1-1, with D maybe TRBD1 (5 bases). The ends were cut back, 11 bases at V and 0 bases at J, with 10 bases in the middle. CDR3 length equals 12 residues. The germline V gene has CDR1 SEHNR and CDR2 FQNEAQ (reference sequence).